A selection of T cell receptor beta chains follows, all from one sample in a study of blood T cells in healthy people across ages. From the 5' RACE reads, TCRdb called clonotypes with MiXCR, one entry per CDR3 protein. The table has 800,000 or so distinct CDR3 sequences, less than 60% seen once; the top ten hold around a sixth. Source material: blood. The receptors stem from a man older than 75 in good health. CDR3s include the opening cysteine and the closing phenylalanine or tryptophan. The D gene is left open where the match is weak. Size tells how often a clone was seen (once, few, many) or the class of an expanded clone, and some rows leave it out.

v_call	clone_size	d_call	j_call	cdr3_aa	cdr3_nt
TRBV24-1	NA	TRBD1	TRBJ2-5	CATSDGDRATYNEQYF	TGTGCCACCAGTGATGGGGACAGGGCAACCTACAATGAGCAGTACTTC
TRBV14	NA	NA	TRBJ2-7	CASSQGPQRGDYEQYF	TGTGCCAGCAGCCAAGGTCCACAGAGGGGGGACTACGAGCAGTACTTC
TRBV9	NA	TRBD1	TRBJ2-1	CASSPRDRDLGNEQFF	TGTGCCAGCAGCCCCCGGGACAGGGATTTGGGCAATGAGCAGTTCTTC
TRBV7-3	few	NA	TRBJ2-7	CASSLGVRPSYEQYF	TGTGCCAGCAGCCTAGGGGTCAGGCCTTCCTACGAGCAGTACTTC
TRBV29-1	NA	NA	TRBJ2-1	CSVDVTRNEQFF	TGCAGCGTTGACGTAACAAGGAATGAGCAGTTCTTC
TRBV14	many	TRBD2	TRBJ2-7	CASSQASGYTYEQYF	TGTGCCAGCAGCCAAGCTAGCGGTTATACCTACGAGCAGTACTTC
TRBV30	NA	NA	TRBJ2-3	CAWRRFETDTQYF	TGTGCCTGGAGAAGATTCGAAACAGATACGCAGTATTTT
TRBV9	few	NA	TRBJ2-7	CASSPSGGGGQVLLRDHEQYF	TGTGCCAGCAGCCCATCTGGTGGGGGGGGACAGGTCCTCTTAAGGGACCACGAGCAGTACTTC
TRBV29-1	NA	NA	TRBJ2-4	CSGEDPPEQYF	TGCAGCGGTGAAGATCCGCCAGAGCAGTACTTC
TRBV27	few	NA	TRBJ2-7	CASSLGVQANEQYF	TGTGCCAGCAGTTTAGGAGTCCAAGCTAACGAGCAGTACTTC